The TCR beta chain described here comes from a study of sequential checkpoint blockade in melanoma. Study details: TCRbeta immunosequencing was performed on DNA from 90 to 100 pretreatment melanoma tumor samples. After nivolumab or ipilimumab alone, about two dozen patients had week-13 rebiopsies.

The CDR3 loop spans 15 amino acids. The germline CDR1 and CDR2 sequences are MDHEN and SYDVKM. V was clipped by 6 bases and J by 7 bases, with 19 bases between them. Profiled with immunoSEQ multiplex PCR; TCRdb holds only in-frame clones, not every one. The profile shows a few thousand clones, 35% to 40% of them singletons. As for treatment: randomized to nivolumab then ipilimumab (arm A) or the reverse (arm B). The chain links TRBV28 to TRBJ1-5, with D perhaps matching TRBD1 (6 bases). This sample comprised tumor tissue (inferred from file names), obtained from a patient given nivolumab and ipilimumab in sequence. This receptor was obtained from a human donor with melanoma. CDR3 nucleotide sequence: TGTGCCAGCAGCCCGGGGGGGGCGCGTCCCCAGCCCCAGCATTTT. It codes for CASSPGGARPQPQHF.